The source of this T cell receptor beta chain is a study of blood T cell repertoires in COVID-19. J was trimmed by 1 base and V by 4 bases; bases with no gene match: 5. The CDR3 is 15 amino acids. CDR1 and CDR2 from the germline V gene are SGDLS and YYNGEE. Assay: immunoSEQ multiplex PCR; the TCRdb copy retains only in-frame clones and omits some. The table shows around 250,000 clones, with roughly four fifths occurring only once. The receptor comes from a man younger than 45 who had recovered from COVID-19. V is TRBV9 and J is TRBJ1-1, with 9 bases fitting TRBD1. The source material was peripheral blood. CDR3 coding DNA: TGTGCCAGCAGCCCCGGGACAGGGTGGAACACTGAAGCTTTCTTT. Translation gives CASSPGTGWNTEAFF.